What follows are 8 T cell receptor beta chains derived from one specimen sequenced in a study of T cell changes during pregnancy in multiple sclerosis. TCRdb's copy holds only in-frame clones and misses some; the assay was immunoSEQ multiplex PCR. Counted here are approximately 33,000 clones, around 88% occurring once; the ten biggest clones make up less than 0.9%. The sample here was CD4+ T cells from peripheral blood mononuclear cells, taken in the first trimester of pregnancy. The receptor source for this set is a female donor in good health, enrolled as a control in a pregnancy study.

The chain carries TRBV9 and TRBJ2-7, with 9 positions matching TRBD2. This CDR3 has 15 amino acids. Per germline, CDR1 SGDLS and CDR2 YYNGEE. J gave up 0 bases and V 1 base, and 2 bases lay outside the gene matches. For the CDR3, the DNA is TGTGCCAGCAGCGTATATAGCGGGGGCTCCTACGAGCAGTACTTC. It translates to CASSVYSGGSYEQYF.

This chain connects TRBV2 to TRBJ2-2; D may be TRBD1 (6 bases). This CDR3 has 15 amino acids. V lost 4 bases and J 2 bases, leaving 11 bases between the germline ends. The V gene's germline CDR1 is SNHLY and CDR2 FYNNEI. The CDR3 DNA reads TGTGCCAGCAGTGCCGACAGGACAAACACCGGGGAGCTGTTTTTT. Protein: CASSADRTNTGELFF.

V gene TRBV11-3 combines with J gene TRBJ1-4; D perhaps matches TRBD1 (5 bases). Trimming stripped 1 base from V and 13 bases from J, with 16 bases between. Germline CDR1 and CDR2: SGHNT and YENEEA. CDR3 length equals 14 residues. Here the CDR3 DNA reads TGTGCCAGCAGCTTAGGGATTCGGGCCGGGGGACTGTTTTTT. Translation gives CASSLGIRAGGLFF.

This clone showed up just once. The chain links TRBV5-4 to TRBJ1-5; D is unclear. The CDR3 has 16 residues. With 2 bases removed from V and 2 bases from J, the gap between germline ends came to 14 bases. In germline, CDR1 is SGHNT, CDR2 YYREEE (reference sequence). The CDR3 here is CASSFGGPNGNQPQHF. The DNA for the CDR3 is TGTGCCAGCAGCTTCGGAGGGCCCAACGGCAATCAGCCCCAGCATTTT.

The chain joins TRBV5-1 to TRBJ2-3; D gene unclear. This CDR3 comprises 15 residues. V shed 0 bases and J shed 2 bases, with 10 bases lying between them. Germline V gene data show CDR1 as SGHRS and CDR2 as YFSETQ. The CDR3 DNA is TGCGCCAGCAGCTTGGCCGACACCCACACAGATACGCAGTATTTT. Its translation: CASSLADTHTDTQYF.

The chain couples TRBV19 to TRBJ2-5, with 9 bases lining up with TRBD1. From germline, CDR1 is LNHDA and CDR2 SQIVND (reference sequence). This CDR3 is built from 15 residues. V lost 3 bases to trimming and J lost 2 bases; unmatched junction nucleotides: 4. This CDR3 reads CASSIGTGIQETQYF. The CDR3 DNA follows: TGTGCCAGTAGTATCGGGACAGGGATACAAGAGACCCAGTACTTC.

The chain couples TRBV23-1 to TRBJ1-5, with D unresolved. TRBV23-1 counts as an open reading frame of uncertain function. Trimming stripped 3 bases from V and 3 bases from J, with 12 bases between. The CDR3 has 15 amino acids. The CDR3 loop reads CASSHDTDPNQPQHF. The CDR3, as DNA: TGCGCCAGCAGTCACGATACTGATCCCAATCAGCCCCAGCATTTT.

The V gene is TRBV15, the J gene TRBJ1-5; the D gene is possibly TRBD1 (5 bases). The V end lost 8 bases, the J end lost 9 bases, and 14 bases lay between the germline ends. This CDR3 region has 12 residues. Per the germline V gene, CDR1 is LNHNV and CDR2 is YYDKDF (reference sequence). CDR3 DNA sequence: TGTGCCACCGGGGGGGGGTGGCGGCCCCAGCATTTT. Its protein is CATGGGWRPQHF.